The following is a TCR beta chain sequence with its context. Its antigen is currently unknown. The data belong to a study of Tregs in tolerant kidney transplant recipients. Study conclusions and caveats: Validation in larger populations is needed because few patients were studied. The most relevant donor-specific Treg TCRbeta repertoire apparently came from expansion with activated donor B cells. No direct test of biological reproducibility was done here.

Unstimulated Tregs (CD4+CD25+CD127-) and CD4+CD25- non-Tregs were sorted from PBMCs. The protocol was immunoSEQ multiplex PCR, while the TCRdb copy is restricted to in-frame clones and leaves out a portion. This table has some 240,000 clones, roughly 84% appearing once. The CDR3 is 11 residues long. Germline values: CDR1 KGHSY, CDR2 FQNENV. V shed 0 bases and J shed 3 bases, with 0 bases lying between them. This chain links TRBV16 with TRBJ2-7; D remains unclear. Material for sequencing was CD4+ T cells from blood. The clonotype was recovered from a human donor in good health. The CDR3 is CASSQSYEQYF. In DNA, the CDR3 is TGTGCCAGCAGCCAATCCTACGAGCAGTACTTC.